The rows below give T cell receptor beta chains drawn from one sample of a study of T cell repertoires in cytomegalovirus infection. Their specific antigens are unknown. TCRdb used MiXCR to reprocess the reads, holding one entry per CDR3 protein. Counted here are just over 450,000 distinct CDR3 sequences, under 45% occurring once; the ten biggest clones make up just under 45%. Here the sequenced sample was cultured PBMCs, taken from culture after CMV antigen stimulation. The receptors derive from a human donor in good health (CMV status not recorded). Some clones in this sample may be carry-over from other donors' samples. Both conserved end residues are part of each CDR3. Fields, in order: J gene, D gene, clone size, V gene, CDR3 DNA, CDR3 protein. D genes are given only for firm matches. Some rows have no size entry. The others give once, few or many, or a class for an expanded clone.

J gene: TRBJ1-3
D gene: NA
clone size: NA
V gene: TRBV7-9
CDR3 DNA: TGTGCCAGCAATGGGGCAGGCTCTGGAAACACCATATATTTT
CDR3 protein: CASNGAGSGNTIYF

J gene: TRBJ2-2
D gene: TRBD2
clone size: NA
V gene: TRBV19
CDR3 DNA: TGTGCCAGTAACGGGCTAGCGGGCGTCACCGGGGAGCTGTTTTTT
CDR3 protein: CASNGLAGVTGELFF

J gene: TRBJ2-7
D gene: TRBD1
clone size: NA
V gene: TRBV6-6
CDR3 DNA: TGTGCCAGCAGTGACAGGGGCAGGGACTACGAGCAGTACTTC
CDR3 protein: CASSDRGRDYEQYF

J gene: TRBJ2-7
D gene: NA
clone size: few
V gene: TRBV7-9
CDR3 DNA: TGTGCCAGCAGCTTAGTAGGAGCACTTCCAGACGGACAGTACTTC
CDR3 protein: CASSLVGALPDGQYF

J gene: TRBJ2-3
D gene: NA
clone size: NA
V gene: TRBV7-6
CDR3 DNA: TGTGCCAGCAGCTTGACTCAGGGGGGGACGCAGTATTTT
CDR3 protein: CASSLTQGGTQYF

J gene: TRBJ1-6
D gene: NA
clone size: few
V gene: TRBV4-1
CDR3 DNA: TGCGCCAGCAGCCAAGGGTTCACGGATTCACCCCTCCACTTT
CDR3 protein: CASSQGFTDSPLHF

J gene: TRBJ2-5
D gene: NA
clone size: NA
V gene: TRBV6-2/TRBV6-3
CDR3 DNA: TGTGCCAGCAGTTACGGGGTTGGGGCGAGGCTAGAGACCCAGTACTTC
CDR3 protein: CASSYGVGARLETQYF

J gene: TRBJ2-1
D gene: TRBD1
clone size: NA
V gene: TRBV6-2/TRBV6-3
CDR3 DNA: TGTGCCAGCAGTTACTACAACAGGGGGCCTCCCTACAATGAGCAGTTCTTC
CDR3 protein: CASSYYNRGPPYNEQFF

J gene: TRBJ2-7
D gene: TRBD2
clone size: few
V gene: TRBV7-6
CDR3 DNA: TGTGCCAGCAGCCCCCTAAAGACTAGCGGGGTTACCTACGAGCAGTACTTC
CDR3 protein: CASSPLKTSGVTYEQYF

J gene: TRBJ1-5
D gene: NA
clone size: few
V gene: TRBV6-5
CDR3 DNA: TGTGCCAGCAGTCGACGGGGTGTTCAGCCCCAGCATTTT
CDR3 protein: CASSRRGVQPQHF

J gene: TRBJ1-2
D gene: NA
clone size: once
V gene: TRBV15
CDR3 DNA: TGTGCCACCAGCTTTGGAAGGCGGGACTATGGCTACACCTTC
CDR3 protein: CATSFGRRDYGYTF

J gene: TRBJ2-7
D gene: TRBD2
clone size: NA
V gene: TRBV6-1
CDR3 DNA: TGTGCCAGCAGCCGGACTAGCGGGGCCAACTACGAGCAGTACTTC
CDR3 protein: CASSRTSGANYEQYF

J gene: TRBJ2-7
D gene: NA
clone size: NA
V gene: TRBV7-2
CDR3 DNA: TGTGCCAGCAGCTTAGATCAACTGGCTACCTACGAGCAGTACTTC
CDR3 protein: CASSLDQLATYEQYF

J gene: TRBJ1-6
D gene: TRBD1
clone size: NA
V gene: TRBV7-2
CDR3 DNA: TGTGCCAGCAGCTTAGGTCTGACAGGGGCGAATTCACCCCTCCACTTT
CDR3 protein: CASSLGLTGANSPLHF

J gene: TRBJ2-5
D gene: NA
clone size: NA
V gene: TRBV9
CDR3 DNA: TGTGCCAGCAGCCCCTACGAAGGGGAAGAGACCCAGTACTTC
CDR3 protein: CASSPYEGEETQYF

J gene: TRBJ1-4
D gene: TRBD1
clone size: few
V gene: TRBV7-8
CDR3 DNA: TGTGCCAGCAGCCCTGGGGGACAGGGGTATCCCAATAATGAAAAACTGTTTTTT
CDR3 protein: CASSPGGQGYPNNEKLFF

J gene: TRBJ2-1
D gene: NA
clone size: many
V gene: TRBV7-2
CDR3 DNA: TGTGCCAGCAGCCCGAACCCCGGCACCTACAATGAGCAGTTCTTC
CDR3 protein: CASSPNPGTYNEQFF

J gene: TRBJ2-3
D gene: TRBD1
clone size: NA
V gene: TRBV4-2
CDR3 DNA: TGTGCCAGCAGCCAGATGGGGACAGGGCTTTCTACAGATACGCAGTATTTT
CDR3 protein: CASSQMGTGLSTDTQYF

J gene: TRBJ2-3
D gene: TRBD2
clone size: NA
V gene: TRBV20-1
CDR3 DNA: TGCAGTGCTAGTCCGGGGGGTACGCAGTATTTT
CDR3 protein: CSASPGGTQYF

J gene: TRBJ2-1
D gene: TRBD2
clone size: NA
V gene: TRBV11-2
CDR3 DNA: TGTGCCAGCAGCTTCGGGCTAGCGGAATACAATGAGCAGTTCTTC
CDR3 protein: CASSFGLAEYNEQFF

J gene: TRBJ2-2
D gene: TRBD2
clone size: NA
V gene: TRBV5-1
CDR3 DNA: TGCGCCAGCAGCTTGTGGCTAGCGGAGAACACCGGGGAGCTGTTTTTT
CDR3 protein: CASSLWLAENTGELFF

J gene: TRBJ2-3
D gene: TRBD2
clone size: NA
V gene: TRBV19
CDR3 DNA: TGTGCCAGTAGTATAGATCTAGCGGGGATCTATGCAGATACGCAGTATTTT
CDR3 protein: CASSIDLAGIYADTQYF

J gene: TRBJ2-7
D gene: TRBD2
clone size: NA
V gene: TRBV6-2/TRBV6-3
CDR3 DNA: TGTGCCAGCAGCCCGGGGCGCGGGAGGACGAGGGAGCAGTACTTC
CDR3 protein: CASSPGRGRTREQYF

J gene: TRBJ1-1
D gene: NA
clone size: NA
V gene: TRBV7-4
CDR3 DNA: TGTGCCAGCAGCTTAGTTGCGCTTGAAGCTTTCTTT
CDR3 protein: CASSLVALEAFF

J gene: TRBJ2-3
D gene: TRBD2
clone size: NA
V gene: TRBV7-6
CDR3 DNA: TGTGCCAGCAGCTACGGACTAGCGGGGACGGGCGCAGATACGCAGTATTTT
CDR3 protein: CASSYGLAGTGADTQYF